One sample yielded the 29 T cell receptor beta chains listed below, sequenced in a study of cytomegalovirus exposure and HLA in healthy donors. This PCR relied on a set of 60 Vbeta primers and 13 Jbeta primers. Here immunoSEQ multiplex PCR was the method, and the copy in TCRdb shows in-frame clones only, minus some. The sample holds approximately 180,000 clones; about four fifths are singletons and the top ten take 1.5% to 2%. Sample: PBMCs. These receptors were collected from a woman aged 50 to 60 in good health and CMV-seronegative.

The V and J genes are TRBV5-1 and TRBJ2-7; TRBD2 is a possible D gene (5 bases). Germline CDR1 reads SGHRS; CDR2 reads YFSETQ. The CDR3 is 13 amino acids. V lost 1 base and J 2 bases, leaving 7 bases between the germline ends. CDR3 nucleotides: TGCGCCAGCAGCTTGAGCGGACCCTACGAGCAGTACTTC. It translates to CASSLSGPYEQYF.

Here the CDR3 DNA reads TGTGCCAGTAGTATCAGGACAGGCTATAGCAATCAGCCCCAGCATTTT. Protein sequence: CASSIRTGYSNQPQHF. J is TRBJ1-5 and V is TRBV19; 7 nucleotides line up with TRBD1. The CDR3 runs to 16 residues. V lost 3 bases to trimming and J lost 0 bases; unmatched junction nucleotides: 5. Germline CDR1 is LNHDA and CDR2 is SQIVND (reference sequence).

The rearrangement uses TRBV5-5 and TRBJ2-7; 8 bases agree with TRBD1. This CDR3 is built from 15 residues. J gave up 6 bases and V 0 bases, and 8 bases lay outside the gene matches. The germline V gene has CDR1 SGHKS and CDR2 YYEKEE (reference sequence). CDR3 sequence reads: CASSLAEQGAIEQYF. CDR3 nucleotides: TGTGCCAGCAGCTTGGCAGAGCAGGGGGCTATCGAGCAGTACTTC.

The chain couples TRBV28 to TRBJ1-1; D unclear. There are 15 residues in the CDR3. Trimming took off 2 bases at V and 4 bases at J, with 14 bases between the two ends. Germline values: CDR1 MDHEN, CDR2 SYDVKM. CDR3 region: CASSLPRRRPTEAFF. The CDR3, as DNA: TGTGCCAGCAGTTTACCGAGACGGAGACCCACTGAAGCTTTCTTT.

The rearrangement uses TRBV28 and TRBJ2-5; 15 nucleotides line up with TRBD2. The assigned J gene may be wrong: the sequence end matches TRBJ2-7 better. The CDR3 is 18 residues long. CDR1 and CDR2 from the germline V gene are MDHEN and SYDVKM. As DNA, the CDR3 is TGTGCCAGCAGTCCGCCGGGACTAGCGGGAGGAGCGGTCTACGAGCAGTACTTC. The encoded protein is CASSPPGLAGGAVYEQYF.

Written as DNA, the CDR3 is TGTGCCAGCAGCTTCGGGGGGGCGGGCACCGGGGAGCTGTTTTTT. It specifies CASSFGGAGTGELFF. This chain joins TRBV5-4 and TRBJ2-2, with 8 bases lining up with TRBD2. Trimming removed 2 bases from V and 4 bases from J; junction bases left unmatched: 4. This CDR3 comprises 15 residues. CDR1 and CDR2 (germline): SGHNT, YYREEE (reference sequence).

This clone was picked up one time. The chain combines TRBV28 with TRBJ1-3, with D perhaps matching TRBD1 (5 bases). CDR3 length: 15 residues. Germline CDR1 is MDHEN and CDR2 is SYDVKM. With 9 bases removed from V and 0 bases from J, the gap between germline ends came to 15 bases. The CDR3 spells CASELGQISGNTIYF. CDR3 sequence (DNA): TGTGCCAGTGAACTGGGGCAGATCTCTGGAAACACCATATATTTT. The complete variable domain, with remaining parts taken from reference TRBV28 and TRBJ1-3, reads DVKVTQSSRYLVKRTGEKVFLECVQDMDHENMFWYRQDPGLGLRLIYFSYDVKMKEKGDIPEGYSVSREKKERFSLILESASTNQTSMYLCASELGQISGNTIYFGEGSWLTVV.

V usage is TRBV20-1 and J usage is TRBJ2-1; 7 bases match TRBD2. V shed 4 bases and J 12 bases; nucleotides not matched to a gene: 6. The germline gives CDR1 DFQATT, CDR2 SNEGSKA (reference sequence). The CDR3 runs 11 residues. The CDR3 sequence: CSAMVAGGQFF. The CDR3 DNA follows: TGCAGTGCTATGGTAGCGGGTGGGCAGTTCTTC.

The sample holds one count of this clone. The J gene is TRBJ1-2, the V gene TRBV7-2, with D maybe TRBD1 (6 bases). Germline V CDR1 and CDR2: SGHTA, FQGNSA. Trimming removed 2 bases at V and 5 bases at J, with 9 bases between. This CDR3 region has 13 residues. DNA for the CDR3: TGTGCCAGCAGCTTAAAGGGGGTATATGGCTACACCTTC. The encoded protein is CASSLKGVYGYTF.

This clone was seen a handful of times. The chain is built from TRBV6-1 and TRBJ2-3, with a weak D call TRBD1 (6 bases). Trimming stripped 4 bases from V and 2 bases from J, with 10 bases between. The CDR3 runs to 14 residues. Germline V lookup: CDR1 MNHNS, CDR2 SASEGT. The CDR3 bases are TGTGCCAGCAGTGTTACAGGGTTCACAGATACGCAGTATTTT. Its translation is CASSVTGFTDTQYF.

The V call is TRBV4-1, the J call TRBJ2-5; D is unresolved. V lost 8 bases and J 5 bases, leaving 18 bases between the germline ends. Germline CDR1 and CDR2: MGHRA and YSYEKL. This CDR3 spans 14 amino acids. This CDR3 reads CASAPTPGRETQYF. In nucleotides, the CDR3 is TGCGCCAGCGCACCTACCCCGGGTCGGGAGACCCAGTACTTC.

The CDR3 nucleotides are TGTGCCAGCAGTTACAACCCTAGCGGGGCCACAGATACGCAGTATTTT. It is translated as CASSYNPSGATDTQYF. The chain recombines TRBV6-5 with TRBJ2-3; 9 bases agree with TRBD2. Germline V gene lookup returns CDR1 MNHEY and CDR2 SVGAGI. CDR3 length: 16 amino acids. Losses at the gene ends were 2 bases for V and 2 bases for J; bases not matched to a gene: 5.

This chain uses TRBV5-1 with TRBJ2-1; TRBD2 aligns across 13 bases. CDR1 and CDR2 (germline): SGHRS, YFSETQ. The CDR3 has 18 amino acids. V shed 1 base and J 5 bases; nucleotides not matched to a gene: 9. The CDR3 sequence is CASSLTGLAGKDDNEQFF. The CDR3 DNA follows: TGCGCCAGCAGCTTGACGGGACTAGCGGGAAAAGATGACAATGAGCAGTTCTTC.

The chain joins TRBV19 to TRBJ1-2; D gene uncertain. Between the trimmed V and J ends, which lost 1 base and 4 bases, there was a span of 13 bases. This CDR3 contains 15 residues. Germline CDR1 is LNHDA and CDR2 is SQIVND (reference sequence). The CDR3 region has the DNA TGTGCCAGTAGTATAGGGGCAGCAAACATCTATGGCTACACCTTC. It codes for CASSIGAANIYGYTF.

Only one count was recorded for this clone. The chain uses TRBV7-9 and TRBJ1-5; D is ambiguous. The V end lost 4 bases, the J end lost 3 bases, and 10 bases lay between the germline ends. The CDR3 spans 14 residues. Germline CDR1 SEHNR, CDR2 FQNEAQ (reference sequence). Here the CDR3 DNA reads TGTGCCAGCAGCTCAGGTGGTGACAATCAGCCCCAGCATTTT. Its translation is CASSSGGDNQPQHF.

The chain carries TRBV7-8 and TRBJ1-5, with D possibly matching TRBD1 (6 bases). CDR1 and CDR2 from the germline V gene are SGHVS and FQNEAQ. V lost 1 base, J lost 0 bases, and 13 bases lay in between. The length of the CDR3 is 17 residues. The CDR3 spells CASSLGLGTNSNQPQHF. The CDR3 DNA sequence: TGTGCCAGCAGCTTAGGGCTCGGGACAAATAGCAATCAGCCCCAGCATTTT.

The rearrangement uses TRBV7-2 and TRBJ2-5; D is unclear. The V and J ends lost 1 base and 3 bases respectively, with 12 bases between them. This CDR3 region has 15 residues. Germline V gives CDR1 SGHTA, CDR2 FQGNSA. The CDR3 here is CASSLVRAPKETQYF. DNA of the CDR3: TGTGCCAGCAGCTTAGTAAGAGCCCCCAAAGAGACCCAGTACTTC.

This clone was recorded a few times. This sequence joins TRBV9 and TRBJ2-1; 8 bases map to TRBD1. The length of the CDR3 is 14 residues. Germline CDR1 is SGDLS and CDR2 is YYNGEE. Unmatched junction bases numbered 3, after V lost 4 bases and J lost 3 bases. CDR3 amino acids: CASSSGQGYNEQFF. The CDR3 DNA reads TGTGCCAGCAGCTCCGGACAGGGCTACAATGAGCAGTTCTTC.

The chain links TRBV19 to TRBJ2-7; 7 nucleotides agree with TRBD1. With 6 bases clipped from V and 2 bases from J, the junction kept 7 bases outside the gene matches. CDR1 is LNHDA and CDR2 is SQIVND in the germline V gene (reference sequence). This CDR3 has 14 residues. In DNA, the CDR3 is TGTGCCAGTAGGGGACAGCAACCTCCCTACGAGCAGTACTTC. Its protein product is CASRGQQPPYEQYF.

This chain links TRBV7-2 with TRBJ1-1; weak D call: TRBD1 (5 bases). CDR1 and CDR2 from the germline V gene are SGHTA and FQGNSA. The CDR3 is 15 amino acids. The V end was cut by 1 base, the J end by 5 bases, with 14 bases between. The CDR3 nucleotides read TGTGCCAGCAGCTTAGTTGTGTTCGCAGGGACTGAAGCTTTCTTT. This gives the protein CASSLVVFAGTEAFF.

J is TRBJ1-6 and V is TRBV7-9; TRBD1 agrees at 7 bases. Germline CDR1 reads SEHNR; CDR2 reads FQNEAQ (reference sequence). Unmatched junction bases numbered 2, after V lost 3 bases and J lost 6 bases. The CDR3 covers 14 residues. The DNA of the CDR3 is TGTGCCAGCAGCTTGGGACAGACTAATTCACCCCTCCACTTT. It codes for CASSLGQTNSPLHF.

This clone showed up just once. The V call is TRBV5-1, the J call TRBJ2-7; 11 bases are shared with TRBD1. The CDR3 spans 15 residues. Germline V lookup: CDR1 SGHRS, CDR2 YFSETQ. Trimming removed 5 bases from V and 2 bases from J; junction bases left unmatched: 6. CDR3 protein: CASSWGGQGAYEQYF. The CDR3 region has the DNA TGCGCCAGCAGTTGGGGGGGACAGGGGGCCTACGAGCAGTACTTC.

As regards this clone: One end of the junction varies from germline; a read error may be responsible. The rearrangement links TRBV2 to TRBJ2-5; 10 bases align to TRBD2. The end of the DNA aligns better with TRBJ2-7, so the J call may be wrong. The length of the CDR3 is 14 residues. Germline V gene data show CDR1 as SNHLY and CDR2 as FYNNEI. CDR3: CASTEGTSVYEQYF. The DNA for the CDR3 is TGTGCCAGCACTGAAGGGACTAGCGTCTACGAGCAGTACTTC.

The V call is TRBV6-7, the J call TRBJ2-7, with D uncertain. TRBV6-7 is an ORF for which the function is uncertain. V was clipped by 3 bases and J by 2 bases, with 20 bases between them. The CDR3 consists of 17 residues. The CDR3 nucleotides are TGTGCCAGCAGTTATGAGAGGCCGACCCATGCTGCCTACGAGCAGTACTTC. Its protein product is CASSYERPTHAAYEQYF.

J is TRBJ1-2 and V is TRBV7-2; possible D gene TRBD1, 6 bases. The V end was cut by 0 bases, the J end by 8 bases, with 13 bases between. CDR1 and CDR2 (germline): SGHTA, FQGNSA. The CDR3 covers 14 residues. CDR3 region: CASSLAQGKGGYTF. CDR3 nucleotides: TGTGCCAGCAGCTTAGCGCAGGGGAAAGGCGGCTACACCTTC.

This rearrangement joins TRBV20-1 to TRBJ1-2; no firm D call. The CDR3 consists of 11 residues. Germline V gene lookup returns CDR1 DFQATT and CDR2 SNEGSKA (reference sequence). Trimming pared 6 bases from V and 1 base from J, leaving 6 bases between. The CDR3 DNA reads TGCAGTGCAGCGAGTAACTATGGCTACACCTTC. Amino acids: CSAASNYGYTF.

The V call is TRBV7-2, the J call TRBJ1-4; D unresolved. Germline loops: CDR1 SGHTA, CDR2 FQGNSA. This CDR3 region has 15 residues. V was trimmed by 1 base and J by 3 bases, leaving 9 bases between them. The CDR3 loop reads CASSLDGIPNEKLFF. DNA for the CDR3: TGTGCCAGCAGCTTAGACGGGATACCTAATGAAAAACTGTTTTTT.

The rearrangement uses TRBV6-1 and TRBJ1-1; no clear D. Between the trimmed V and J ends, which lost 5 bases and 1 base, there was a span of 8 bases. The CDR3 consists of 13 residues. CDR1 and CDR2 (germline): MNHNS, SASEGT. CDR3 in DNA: TGTGCCAGCAGTCCCACAGCGAACACTGAAGCTTTCTTT. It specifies CASSPTANTEAFF.

CDR3 sequence reads: CASSVDSRQYF. The DNA for the CDR3 is TGTGCCAGCAGCGTAGACAGCAGACAGTACTTC. The chain is built from TRBV4-2 and TRBJ2-7, with D possibly TRBD1 on 5 matching bases. This CDR3 has 11 residues. Per germline, CDR1 LGHNA and CDR2 YNFKEQ. V was trimmed by 5 bases and J by 10 bases, leaving 12 bases between them.